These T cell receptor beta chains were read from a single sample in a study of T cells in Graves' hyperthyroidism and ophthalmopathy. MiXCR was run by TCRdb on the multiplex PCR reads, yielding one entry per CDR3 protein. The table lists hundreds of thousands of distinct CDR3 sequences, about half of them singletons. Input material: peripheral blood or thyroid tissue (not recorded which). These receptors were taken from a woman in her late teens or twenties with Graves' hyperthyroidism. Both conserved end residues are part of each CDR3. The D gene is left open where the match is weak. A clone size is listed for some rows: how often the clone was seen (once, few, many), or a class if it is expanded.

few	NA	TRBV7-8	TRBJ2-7	TGTGCCAGCAGCCAAAATCCGAGGACGAGGCAGTACTTC	CASSQNPRTRQYF
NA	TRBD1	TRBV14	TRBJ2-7	TGTGCCAGCAGCCAAAAGAGGACAGGGTTCTACGAGCAGTACTTC	CASSQKRTGFYEQYF
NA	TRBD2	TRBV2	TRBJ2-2	TGTGCCATCACACTAGCGGGAGGGGAAACCGGGGAGCTGTTTTTT	CAITLAGGETGELFF
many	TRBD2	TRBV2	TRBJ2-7	TGTGCCAGCAGTGCGAACATAGCGGGAGGCTCCGAGCAGTACTTC	CASSANIAGGSEQYF
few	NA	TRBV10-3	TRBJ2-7	TGTGCCAGCAGCCAACCTCTCCCCGGGGACCACGAGCAGTACTTC	CASSQPLPGDHEQYF
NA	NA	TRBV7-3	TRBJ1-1	TGTGCCAGCAGCTTAATGTTAAACACTGAAGCTTTCTTT	CASSLMLNTEAFF
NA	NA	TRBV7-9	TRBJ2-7	TGTGCCAGCAGCGGGACAAAGTCCTACGAGCAGTACTTC	CASSGTKSYEQYF
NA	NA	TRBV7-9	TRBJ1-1	TGTGCCAGCAGCTTCGGGTCCGAAGCTTTCTTT	CASSFGSEAFF
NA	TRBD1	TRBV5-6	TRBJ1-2	TGTGCCAGCAGATCCCAGGAGGGGGCAACATCATCGTCTAACTATGGCTACACCTTC	CASRSQEGATSSSNYGYTF
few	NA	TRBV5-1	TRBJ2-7	TGCGCCAGCAGCTTGCCAGAGCTAGGATACGAGCAGTACTTC	CASSLPELGYEQYF
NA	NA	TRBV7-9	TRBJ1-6	TGTGCCAGCAGCCAAGATCTCACCGACTCCTATAATTCACCCCTCCACTTT	CASSQDLTDSYNSPLHF
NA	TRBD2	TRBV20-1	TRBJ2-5	TGCAGTGCTAGAGATCCCAGCGGGGTAGAGACCCAGTACTTC	CSARDPSGVETQYF
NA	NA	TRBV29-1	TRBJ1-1	TGCAGCGTTGAAGAGTGGGGGACAGAAGCTTTCTTT	CSVEEWGTEAFF
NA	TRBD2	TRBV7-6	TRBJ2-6	TGTGCCAGCAGATCAGCGGGGGCCGACTCTGGGGCCAACGTCCTGACTTTC	CASRSAGADSGANVLTF
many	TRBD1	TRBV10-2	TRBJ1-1	TGCGCCAGCAGCGAACAGGGGGCAATTGAAGCTTTCTTT	CASSEQGAIEAFF
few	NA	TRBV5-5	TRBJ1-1	TGTGCCAGCAGCGCGGGGCTGGTGAACACTGAAGCTTTCTTT	CASSAGLVNTEAFF
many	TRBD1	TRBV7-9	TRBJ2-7	TGTGCCAGCAGCTCGGGACAGGAAACCTACGAGCAGTACTTC	CASSSGQETYEQYF
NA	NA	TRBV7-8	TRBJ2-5	TGTGCCAGCAGCCAAGCGATAGGGCAAGAGACCCAGTACTTC	CASSQAIGQETQYF
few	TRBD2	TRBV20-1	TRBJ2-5	TGCAGTGCCGAACCCCGGACTAGCGGGGAAGAGACCCAGTACTTC	CSAEPRTSGEETQYF
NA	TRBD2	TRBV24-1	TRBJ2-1	TGTGCCACCAGTGACCCCACTAGCGCTTCCTACAATGAGCAGTTCTTC	CATSDPTSASYNEQFF
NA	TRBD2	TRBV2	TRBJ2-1	TGTGCCAGCAGTGAATTGCTTCTAGCGGACTACAATGAGCAGTTCTTC	CASSELLLADYNEQFF
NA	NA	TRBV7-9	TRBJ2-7	TGTGCCAGCAGCACCCGCGAAAAGGGCTACGAGCAGTACTTC	CASSTREKGYEQYF
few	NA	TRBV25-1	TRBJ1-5	TGTGCCAGCAGTTTAGGGTCAGCCGATAGCAATCAGCCCCAGCATTTT	CASSLGSADSNQPQHF
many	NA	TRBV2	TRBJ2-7	TGTGCCAGCAGTGTGGTAAGGGATCCAGGGTACGAGCAGTACTTC	CASSVVRDPGYEQYF
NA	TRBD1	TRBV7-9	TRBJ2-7	TGTGCCAGCAGCGTTTCCGGGACAGGGACCTACGAGCAGTACTTC	CASSVSGTGTYEQYF
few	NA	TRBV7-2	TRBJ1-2	TGTGCCAGCAGCCCGAGCCGGGTTTATGGCTACACCTTC	CASSPSRVYGYTF
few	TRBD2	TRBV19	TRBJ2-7	TGTGCCAGTAGTCTCAGACTAGCGGGAGTCAACGAGCAGTACTTC	CASSLRLAGVNEQYF
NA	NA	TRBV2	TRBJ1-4	TGTGCCAGCATCCCCGGGGTAGCGGGAGGAAAACTGTTTTTT	CASIPGVAGGKLFF
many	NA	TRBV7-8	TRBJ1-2	TGTGCCAGCAGCTTAGAGTCCGGGATAGGCTACACCTTC	CASSLESGIGYTF
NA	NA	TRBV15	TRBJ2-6	TGTGCCACCAGCAGAGATCTCCCGGGGGCCAACGTCCTGACTTTC	CATSRDLPGANVLTF
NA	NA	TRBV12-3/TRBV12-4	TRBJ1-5	TGTGCCAGCAGTTTAGATCGGGGGACCTCATGGGGTGGAAATCAGCCCCAGCATTTT	CASSLDRGTSWGGNQPQHF
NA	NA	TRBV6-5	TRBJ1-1	TGTGCCATCAGTTACTGGGGGGCCAACACTGAAGCTTTCTTT	CAISYWGANTEAFF
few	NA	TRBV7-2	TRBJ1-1	TGTGCCAGCAGCTCGACCTCAGGAAACACTGAAGCTTTCTTT	CASSSTSGNTEAFF
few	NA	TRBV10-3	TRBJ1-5	TGTGCCAGCAGTTGGGAAGGGGTCCAGCCCCAGCATTTT	CASSWEGVQPQHF
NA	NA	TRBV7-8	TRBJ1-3	TGTGACAGCAGCTTAGCAGGCAACACCATATATTTT	CDSSLAGNTIYF
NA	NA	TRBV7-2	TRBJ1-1	TGTGCCAGCAGCCAAGATCCCAGGGACGAGACTGAAGCTTTCTTT	CASSQDPRDETEAFF
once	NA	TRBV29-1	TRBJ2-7	TGCAGCATCAGGGACTACGAGCAGTACTTC	CSIRDYEQYF
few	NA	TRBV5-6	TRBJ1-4	TGTGCCAGCAGCAGTTCCCCCGTTGCAACTAATGAAAAACTGTTTTTT	CASSSSPVATNEKLFF